The 26 T cell receptor beta chains given below trace back to one sample, sequenced in a study of regulatory T cells in long-lasting Graves disease. CDR3 regions were amplified by Arm-PCR using iRepertoire HTBI primers to build TCR beta libraries. TCRdb reprocessed the multiplex PCR reads with MiXCR, giving one entry per CDR3 protein. There are some 250,000 distinct CDR3 sequences in the sample; 15% to 20% occur only once, and 22% lies in the top ten. The time point here: newly diagnosed GD, antithyroid drugs for less than 3 months. PBMC-extracted RNA yielded the TCR library. Sequences were derived from peripheral blood mononuclear cells (PBMCs), sampled at new diagnosis, from a patient treated with antithyroid drugs. Receptors were obtained from a female donor with Graves disease.

The genes are TRBV20-1 and TRBJ1-5; possible D gene TRBD1, 5 bases. Trimming took 2 bases from V and 2 from J, leaving 7 bases between them. Germline-derived CDR1 and CDR2 are DFQATT and SNEGSKA (reference sequence). This CDR3 spans 13 amino acids. CDR3 residues: CSARRDGNQPQHF. Here the CDR3 DNA reads TGCAGTGCTAGAAGGGACGGCAATCAGCCCCAGCATTTT.

This clonotype was seen many times. This chain connects TRBV6-2 or TRBV6-3 to TRBJ2-6, with a weak D call TRBD2 (5 bases). Trimming cost V 2 bases and J 0 bases, with 11 bases left between them. There are 17 residues in the CDR3. The germline CDR1 and CDR2 sequences are MNHEY and SVGEGT. The CDR3 protein is CASSYGAVLSGANVLTF. Written as DNA, the CDR3 is TGTGCCAGCAGTTACGGAGCGGTCCTCTCTGGGGCCAACGTCCTGACTTTC.

This clonotype has at least ten counts. The CDR3 loop is CASILATGGYEQYF. CDR3 sequence (DNA): TGTGCCAGCATCCTAGCGACAGGGGGCTACGAGCAGTACTTC. This rearrangement joins TRBV6-1 to TRBJ2-7; TRBD1 agrees at 9 bases. This CDR3 contains 14 residues. Germline V gives CDR1 MNHNS, CDR2 SASEGT. The junction had 7 bases not matched to a gene; V was cut back by 7 bases and J by 3 bases.

This clonotype was counted many times. The chain uses TRBV6-2 or TRBV6-3 and TRBJ2-5; TRBD2 matches 11 bases. The CDR3 runs 15 residues. CDR1 is MNHEY, CDR2 SVGEGT, per germline. The junction had 5 bases not matched to a gene; V was cut back by 6 bases and J by 2 bases. The CDR3 loop is CASRRLAGRQETQYF. Here the CDR3 DNA reads TGTGCCAGCAGACGACTAGCGGGGAGACAAGAGACCCAGTACTTC.

This clonotype was counted at least ten times. The chain has TRBV20-1 and TRBJ1-1; weak D call: TRBD1 (5 bases). Germline lookup yields CDR1 DFQATT and CDR2 SNEGSKA (reference sequence). The CDR3 contains 15 residues. Trimming took 0 bases from V and 3 from J, leaving 14 bases between them. The CDR3 sequence is CSARDRGGSYTEAFF. Here the CDR3 DNA reads TGCAGTGCTAGAGATCGCGGGGGATCCTACACTGAAGCTTTCTTT.

This clonotype has only a few counts. This likely reflects a read error, since a far larger clone is one base away. The V call is TRBV12-3 or TRBV12-4, the J call TRBJ2-3; 7 bases are a match to TRBD2. The DNA end lines up better with TRBJ2-5; the J call may be wrong. The CDR3 runs to 15 residues. The CDR3 DNA sequence: TGTGCCAGCAGTCCTGGCGGGTGGCAGGGAGGGGCCCAGTACTTC. This codes for CASSPGGWQGGAQYF.

This clonotype has a count of ten or more. The rearrangement joins TRBV30 to TRBJ2-3; 13 bases are shared with TRBD2. The CDR3 has 19 residues. Trimming at V came to 0 bases and at J to 4 bases, leaving 13 bases not matched to a gene. The germline V gene has CDR1 GTSNPN and CDR2 SVGIG (reference sequence). DNA of the CDR3: TGTGCCTGGAGTGTCAAGGCCCTTACTAGCGGGAGGGTGGCAGATACGCAGTATTTT. Translation gives CAWSVKALTSGRVADTQYF.

Points on this clonotype: A far larger clone is a single base away, which makes a read error likely. This sequence joins TRBV6-1 and TRBJ2-7; 9 bases match TRBD2. The germline V gene has CDR1 MNHNS and CDR2 SASEGT. The ends lost 5 bases at V and 7 bases at J; junction bases unmatched: 15. This CDR3 comprises 16 residues. The CDR3 region has the DNA TGTGCCAGCAGTCCAGAGGGTAGCGGGAGCTACAATGAGCAGTACTTC. As protein: CASSPEGSGSYNEQYF.

V is TRBV5-1 and J is TRBJ2-7, with D perhaps matching TRBD2 (6 bases). The germline CDR1 and CDR2 sequences are SGHRS and YFSETQ. V was clipped by 3 bases and J by 2 bases, with 30 bases between them. The CDR3 has 20 residues. The CDR3 here is CASSSLGGLNKQTGAYEQYF. CDR3 nucleotide sequence: TGCGCCAGCAGCTCGCTCGGGGGACTTAACAAACAGACGGGGGCCTACGAGCAGTACTTC. Full variable domain (missing parts from reference TRBV5-1 and TRBJ2-7): KAGVTQTPRYLIKTRGQQVTLSCSPISGHRSVSWYQQTPGQGLQFLFEYFSETQRNKGNFPGRFSGRQFSNSRSEMNVSTLELGDSALYLCASSSLGGLNKQTGAYEQYFGPGTRLTVT.

The chain is built from TRBV5-1 and TRBJ1-1; D possibly corresponds to TRBD1 (6 bases). From germline, CDR1 is SGHRS and CDR2 YFSETQ. The V end was cut by 0 bases, the J end by 1 base, with 10 bases between. This CDR3 is 15 amino acids long. The DNA for the CDR3 is TGCGCCAGCAGCTTGGGCGGACAGCAGAACACTGAAGCTTTCTTT. Protein product: CASSLGGQQNTEAFF.

The chain joins TRBV4-1 to TRBJ2-2, with a tentative D call TRBD1 (6 bases). In germline, CDR1 is MGHRA, CDR2 YSYEKL. V lost 4 bases to trimming and J lost 4 bases, with 16 bases between them. The CDR3 length is 16 residues. CDR3 coding DNA: TGCGCCAGCAGCCTTGCGCAGGGGTTCAGCACCGGGGAGCTGTTTTTT. Its translation: CASSLAQGFSTGELFF.

This clonotype was detected only a few times. This may be a read error: a much more frequent sequence differs by one nucleotide. The chain uses TRBV18 and TRBJ2-5; 7 bases align to TRBD1. The CDR3 covers 13 residues. The V gene's germline CDR1 is KGHSH and CDR2 LQKENI. The CDR3 DNA reads as TGTGTCAGCTTGACAGGGACCCAAGAGACCCAGTACTTC. It specifies CVSLTGTQETQYF.

This clonotype was counted at least ten times. The gene calls are TRBV27 and TRBJ1-4; D not resolved. The germline V and J ends were trimmed by 5 bases and 3 bases, with 13 bases remaining between them. Germline-derived CDR1 and CDR2 are MNHEY and SMNVEV (reference sequence). This CDR3 region has 15 residues. CDR3 sequence: CASSGVWPANEKLFF. In nucleotides, the CDR3 is TGTGCCAGCAGTGGGGTGTGGCCGGCTAATGAAAAACTGTTTTTT.

This clonotype was seen repeatedly, ten times or more. The chain is built from TRBV5-1 and TRBJ1-3; TRBD1 matches 8 bases. CDR1 and CDR2 (germline): SGHRS, YFSETQ. The trim removed 0 bases at V and 3 bases at J, leaving 8 bases unmatched. The CDR3 is 17 residues long. Here the CDR3 DNA reads TGCGCCAGCAGCTTGGTCCCTCAGGGGGCAGGTGGAAACACCATATATTTT. Translating it yields CASSLVPQGAGGNTIYF.

This clonotype was seen at least ten times. The chain joins TRBV28 to TRBJ1-6; D gene ambiguous. Trimming took off 6 bases at V and 10 bases at J, with 16 bases between the two ends. CDR3 length: 14 residues. Germline CDR1 reads MDHEN; CDR2 reads SYDVKM. CDR3 in DNA: TGTGCCAGCAGCGCCTCCGGGTCTCAATCACCCCTCCACTTT. Protein product: CASSASGSQSPLHF.

The table lists this clonotype with many counts. V gene TRBV29-1 combines with J gene TRBJ1-2; D ambiguous. Trimming shortened V by 4 bases and J by 4 bases, and 4 bases separated the two germline ends. The CDR3 covers 10 residues. The V gene's germline CDR1 is SQVTM and CDR2 ANQGSEA. The CDR3 nucleotides are TGCAGCGTTGGGGGCTATGGCTACACCTTC. It yields the protein CSVGGYGYTF.

This clonotype was seen ten or more times. The chain recombines TRBV27 with TRBJ1-1, with D hard to call. The ends were cut back, 0 bases at V and 7 bases at J, with 15 bases in the middle. Germline lookup yields CDR1 MNHEY and CDR2 SMNVEV (reference sequence). This CDR3 is 15 amino acids long. CDR3 in amino acids: CASSLSGSLPHEAFF. In DNA, the CDR3 is TGTGCCAGCAGTTTATCGGGGTCCTTACCCCATGAAGCTTTCTTT.

This clonotype has a count of ten or more. In nucleotides, the CDR3 is TGTGCCACCAGCAGAGGCGCCGACAGCTATGGCTACACCTTC. It encodes CATSRGADSYGYTF. The J gene is TRBJ1-2, the V gene TRBV15; maybe TRBD1 (5 bases). The V end lost 1 base, the J end lost 4 bases, and 10 bases lay between the germline ends. Germline CDR1 LNHNV, CDR2 YYDKDF (reference sequence). The CDR3 contains 14 residues.

This clonotype was found many times. The CDR3 nucleotides read TGTGCCAGCATGACAGGGGGGGGATATGGCTACACCTTC. The encoded protein is CASMTGGGYGYTF. V and J are TRBV2 and TRBJ1-2; 9 nucleotides align to TRBD1. V gave up 7 bases and J gave up 5 bases; unmatched junction bases: 5. In germline, CDR1 is SNHLY, CDR2 FYNNEI. This CDR3 comprises 13 residues.

Ten or more counts support this clonotype. This sequence joins TRBV27 and TRBJ2-5; 7 nucleotides line up with TRBD2. The CDR3 has 18 amino acids. Germline assignment: CDR1 MNHEY and CDR2 SMNVEV (reference sequence). V lost 3 bases to trimming and J lost 4 bases; unmatched junction nucleotides: 17. CDR3 DNA sequence: TGTGCCAGCAGTTTCCTCGCACTGGGCGGGAGAATTCTAGAGACCCAGTACTTC. As protein: CASSFLALGGRILETQYF.

Many counts were recorded for this clonotype. The chain is built from TRBV7-8 and TRBJ1-1, with D unresolved. Germline V lookup: CDR1 SGHVS, CDR2 FQNEAQ. The length of the CDR3 is 12 residues. Trimming stripped 4 bases from V and 6 bases from J, with 9 bases between. The CDR3 nucleotides read TGTGCCAGCAGCTCCGGTGTACCTGAAGCTTTCTTT. It encodes CASSSGVPEAFF.

This clonotype came up a few times. The chain has TRBV6-1 and TRBJ1-2; D remains ambiguous. CDR1 is MNHNS and CDR2 is SASEGT in the germline V gene. V was cut by 2 bases and J by 4 bases, with 8 bases left in between. The CDR3 covers 13 residues. CDR3 bases: TGTGCCAGCAGTGAAATTTCTGCCTATGGCTACACCTTC. It is translated as CASSEISAYGYTF.

This clonotype was found many times. The chain is built from TRBV24-1 and TRBJ1-1; tentative D call: TRBD1 (5 bases). The CDR3 runs 15 residues. The germline V gene encodes CDR1 KGHDR and CDR2 SFDVKD. V was clipped by 3 bases and J by 2 bases, with 12 bases between them. The CDR3 sequence: CATSDDSGGNTEAFF. DNA of the CDR3: TGTGCCACCAGTGATGATTCCGGGGGAAACACTGAAGCTTTCTTT.

There are a few counts of this clonotype. This chain connects TRBV10-3 to TRBJ2-2; D remains ambiguous. V lost 4 bases and J 1 base, leaving 7 bases between the germline ends. CDR1 is ENHRY, CDR2 SYGVKD, per germline. There are 14 residues in the CDR3. CDR3 sequence reads: CAISGAENTGELFF. CDR3 DNA: TGTGCCATCAGTGGTGCCGAGAACACCGGGGAGCTGTTTTTT.

The chain has TRBV28 and TRBJ2-5, with 14 bases fitting TRBD2. The CDR3 sequence is 20 residues long. Per the germline V gene, CDR1 is MDHEN and CDR2 is SYDVKM. The V segment lost 1 base and the J segment 5 bases; nucleotides outside the gene matches: 15. The CDR3 region is CASSLSFGTSGSVGLETQYF. The CDR3 bases are TGTGCCAGCAGTTTATCATTCGGGACTAGCGGGAGTGTAGGGTTGGAGACCCAGTACTTC.

This clonotype was observed at least ten times. This chain joins TRBV30 and TRBJ1-3; D not resolved. V lost 3 bases and J lost 4, with 4 bases in between. The CDR3 is 11 residues long. The germline CDR1 and CDR2 sequences are GTSNPN and SVGIG (reference sequence). The CDR3 DNA is TGTGCCTGGAGCGGGGGAAACACCATATATTTT. This encodes CAWSGGNTIYF.